Listed here are 27 T cell receptor beta chains from one sample, sequenced in a study of OX40 agonist ivuxolimab in advanced cancers. TCRdb's copy holds only in-frame clones and misses some; the assay was immunoSEQ multiplex PCR. The sample consists of 30,000 to 35,000 clones, about 84% of them appearing once. This specimen was CD4+ or CD8+ T cells sorted from blood, taken in a trial of the OX40 agonist ivuxolimab. All receptors derive from an adult with an advanced solid tumor such as melanoma, head and neck, liver or kidney cancer.

The chain carries TRBV14 and TRBJ2-7, with D possibly matching TRBD1 (6 bases). Trimming took 4 bases from V and 2 from J, leaving 12 bases between them. The CDR3 spans 14 residues. Germline V gene data show CDR1 as SGHDN and CDR2 as FVKESK. The CDR3 region has the DNA TGTGCCAGCAGCCTTACAGGGAAAACCTACGAGCAGTACTTC. It yields the protein CASSLTGKTYEQYF.

The chain links TRBV9 to TRBJ2-7, with D unresolved. Trimming stripped 3 bases from V and 5 bases from J, with 9 bases between. CDR3 size: 12 residues. The V gene's germline CDR1 is SGDLS and CDR2 YYNGEE. The CDR3 nucleotides read TGTGCCAGCAGCGGGATAGGTGACGAGCAGTACTTC. This codes for CASSGIGDEQYF.

This clone has only a few counts. The chain uses TRBV7-2 and TRBJ1-6, with 8 bases matching TRBD1. CDR3 size: 14 residues. Germline-derived CDR1 and CDR2 are SGHTA and FQGNSA. The J segment lost 10 bases and the V segment lost 5 bases, leaving 7 bases of the junction unmatched. The CDR3 sequence: CASSIGQGGSPLHF. In nucleotides, the CDR3 is TGTGCCAGCAGCATAGGACAGGGAGGATCACCCCTCCACTTT.

The V and J genes are TRBV29-1 and TRBJ1-2; the D gene is possibly TRBD1 (6 bases). This CDR3 is built from 13 residues. The V gene's germline CDR1 is SQVTM and CDR2 ANQGSEA. V was pared by 6 bases and J by 3 bases, with 14 bases between. The CDR3 loop reads CSVRGGTDYGYTF. The DNA for the CDR3 is TGCAGCGTCCGAGGGGGAACGGACTATGGCTACACCTTC.

The chain combines TRBV27 with TRBJ2-3, with 13 bases fitting TRBD2. The CDR3 extends over 16 amino acids. CDR1 MNHEY and CDR2 SMNVEV come from the germline V gene (reference sequence). V trimming: 3 bases; J trimming: 3 bases; junction bases outside the gene matches: 3. For the CDR3, the DNA is TGTGCCAGCAGTTTGGGACTAGCGGGACGGACAGATACGCAGTATTTT. As protein: CASSLGLAGRTDTQYF.

The rearrangement joins TRBV27 to TRBJ2-7; D is perhaps TRBD1 or TRBD2 (5 bases each). V was shortened by 0 bases and J by 4 bases, with 7 bases between the two germline ends. The length of the CDR3 is 13 residues. Germline V gene lookup returns CDR1 MNHEY and CDR2 SMNVEV (reference sequence). For the CDR3, the DNA is TGTGCCAGCAGTTTATCAGAGGGGTACGAGCAGTACTTC. Translating it yields CASSLSEGYEQYF.

The CDR3 spells CASSLTTYLYNEQFF. Here the CDR3 DNA reads TGCGCCAGCAGCTTGACAACCTACCTCTACAATGAGCAGTTCTTC. The chain links TRBV5-1 to TRBJ2-1, with D hard to call. The CDR3 spans 15 residues. V was trimmed by 1 base and J by 3 bases, leaving 11 bases between them. Germline CDR1 SGHRS, CDR2 YFSETQ.

The rearrangement links TRBV4-3 to TRBJ2-3; 7 bases match TRBD1. Germline values: CDR1 LGHNA, CDR2 YSLEER. The CDR3 consists of 15 residues. V dropped 0 bases and J dropped 5; count of bases not matched to a gene: 5. The CDR3 here is CASSQDKGGQDTQYF. In DNA, the CDR3 is TGCGCCAGCAGCCAAGATAAAGGGGGCCAAGATACGCAGTATTTT.

The chain is built from TRBV7-9 and TRBJ2-3; D is unclear. Germline V lookup: CDR1 SEHNR, CDR2 FQNEAQ (reference sequence). This CDR3 spans 12 amino acids. Trimming cost V 1 base and J 1 base, with 0 bases left between them. The CDR3 bases are TGTGCCAGCAGCTTAGGCACAGATACGCAGTATTTT. As protein: CASSLGTDTQYF.

The table lists this clone with a few counts. The gene calls are TRBV7-9 and TRBJ1-5; possible D gene TRBD1, 6 bases. Between the trimmed V and J ends, which lost 5 bases and 7 bases, there was a span of 12 bases. Germline V gene sequence: CDR1 SEHNR, CDR2 FQNEAQ (reference sequence). This CDR3 has 13 amino acids. In nucleotides, the CDR3 is TGTGCCAGCAGCCCTGGGGGGGCCCAGCCCCAGCATTTT. Encoded protein: CASSPGGAQPQHF.

This chain connects TRBV7-3 to TRBJ1-1; 10 positions agree with TRBD1. The CDR3 sequence is 19 residues long. The V gene end was trimmed by 2 bases and the J gene end by 0 bases; junction bases not matched to a gene: 12. Germline V gene data show CDR1 as SGHTA and CDR2 as FQGTGA. In DNA, the CDR3 is TGTGCCAGCAGCTTAGGGACCCGGGACAGGGGATGGATGAACACTGAAGCTTTCTTT. The encoded protein is CASSLGTRDRGWMNTEAFF.

The chain recombines TRBV4-2 with TRBJ2-3; 12 positions match TRBD2. CDR1 and CDR2 (germline): LGHNA, YNFKEQ. This CDR3 is built from 15 residues. V lost 1 base, J lost 4 bases, and 0 bases stayed unmatched. The CDR3 loop is CASSQGLAGADTQYF. CDR3 bases: TGTGCCAGCAGCCAAGGACTAGCGGGAGCAGATACGCAGTATTTT.

This clone has just a few counts. The chain employs TRBV6-5 and TRBJ1-1; D perhaps matches TRBD1 (5 bases). The V gene lost 0 bases and the J gene lost 3 bases, with 11 bases spanning the gap. This CDR3 has 15 residues. Germline V CDR1 and CDR2: MNHEY, SVGAGI. The CDR3 DNA is TGTGCCAGCAGTTACTCAGACTTAGGGGACACTGAAGCTTTCTTT. Protein: CASSYSDLGDTEAFF.

The chain uses TRBV7-9 and TRBJ1-3; tentative D call: TRBD1 (5 bases). There are 13 residues in the CDR3. The germline V gene has CDR1 SEHNR and CDR2 FQNEAQ (reference sequence). Between the trimmed V and J ends, which lost 8 bases and 0 bases, there was a span of 8 bases. The CDR3 DNA is TGTGCCAGCCATGGGACCTCTGGAAACACCATATATTTT. It is translated as CASHGTSGNTIYF.

The rearrangement joins TRBV7-8 to TRBJ1-1, with 8 nucleotides matching TRBD1. The CDR3 has 14 residues. Germline V gene data show CDR1 as SGHVS and CDR2 as FQNEAQ. The ends lost 5 bases at V and 7 bases at J; junction bases unmatched: 9. The CDR3 DNA reads TGTGCCAGCAGCCCCGCAGGACAGGGCATTGAAGCTTTCTTT. Amino acid sequence: CASSPAGQGIEAFF.

The rearrangement joins TRBV28 to TRBJ1-1, with 10 positions matching TRBD1. Trimming removed 5 bases from V and 1 base from J; junction bases left unmatched: 13. The germline V gene has CDR1 MDHEN and CDR2 SYDVKM. CDR3 size: 18 residues. The CDR3 loop is CASSTPRDRGTGNTEAFF. Here the CDR3 DNA reads TGTGCCAGCAGTACCCCCCGGGACAGGGGAACGGGGAACACTGAAGCTTTCTTT. The complete variable domain, with remaining parts taken from reference TRBV28 and TRBJ1-1, reads DVKVTQSSRYLVKRTGEKVFLECVQDMDHENMFWYRQDPGLGLRLIYFSYDVKMKEKGDIPEGYSVSREKKERFSLILESASTNQTSMYLCASSTPRDRGTGNTEAFFGQGTRLTVV.

The chain carries TRBV7-3 and TRBJ2-7, with D unresolved. V shed 6 bases and J shed 2 bases, with 14 bases lying between them. The CDR3 covers 14 residues. From germline, CDR1 is SGHTA and CDR2 FQGTGA. CDR3 loop: CASSRNFLPYEQYF. The CDR3 DNA reads as TGTGCCAGCAGTCGTAACTTTTTACCCTACGAGCAGTACTTC.

This clone is judged medium-sized. The rearrangement joins TRBV19 to TRBJ2-1; 10 bases line up with TRBD2. Germline CDR1 reads LNHDA; CDR2 reads SQIVND (reference sequence). After removal of 3 bases from V and 3 bases from J, the junction contained 8 bases not matched to a gene. This CDR3 spans 17 amino acids. The CDR3 here is CASSITSGDLYYNEQFF. The CDR3, as DNA: TGTGCCAGTAGTATTACTAGCGGGGACCTCTACTACAATGAGCAGTTCTTC. The whole variable domain, remainder taken from reference TRBV19 and TRBJ2-1, is DGGITQSPKYLFRKEGQNVTLSCEQNLNHDAMYWYRQDPGQGLRLIYYSQIVNDFQKGDIAEGYSVSREKKESFPLTVTSAQKNPTAFYLCASSITSGDLYYNEQFFGPGTRLTVL.

The V and J genes are TRBV11-1 and TRBJ2-5; 10 nucleotides agree with TRBD2. The J call is uncertain, as TRBJ2-7 better fits the DNA end. CDR1 and CDR2 from the germline V gene are SGHAT and FQDESV (reference sequence). The CDR3 sequence is 17 residues long. The CDR3 protein is CASSSFGLAGALYEQYF. The CDR3 bases are TGTGCCAGCAGCAGTTTCGGGCTAGCGGGGGCACTCTACGAGCAGTACTTC.

This chain connects TRBV5-4 to TRBJ2-3; TRBD2 is a possible D gene (6 bases). The CDR3 extends over 17 amino acids. V lost 4 bases and J lost 2, with 20 bases in between. Germline V gives CDR1 SGHNT, CDR2 YYREEE (reference sequence). The DNA for the CDR3 is TGTGCCAGCAGCCCGAGTTCGGGCGGGGCGATCACAGATACGCAGTATTTT. The encoded protein is CASSPSSGGAITDTQYF.

The chain is built from TRBV13 and TRBJ2-7; either TRBD1 or TRBD2 may fit D (5 bases each). CDR3 length: 14 amino acids. The germline V gene has CDR1 PRHDT and CDR2 FYEKMQ (reference sequence). The V end lost 4 bases, the J end lost 5 bases, and 15 bases lay between the germline ends. The CDR3 bases are TGTGCCAGCAGCTCCTGGGACGGAGGTAACGAGCAGTACTTC. Translated, it gives CASSSWDGGNEQYF.

The table lists this clone with a few counts. The V call is TRBV7-6, the J call TRBJ2-3; maybe TRBD2 (6 bases). The CDR3 is 16 amino acids. V dropped 3 bases and J dropped 1 base, with 14 bases sitting between them. CDR1 is SGHVS and CDR2 is FNYEAQ in the germline V gene. CDR3 amino acids: CASSLGSGVGTDTQYF. CDR3 nucleotides: TGTGCCAGCAGCTTGGGGTCGGGAGTAGGCACAGATACGCAGTATTTT.

This sequence joins TRBV27 and TRBJ2-7, with 12 bases aligning to TRBD2. With V trimmed by 5 bases and J by 0 bases, 8 bases remained unmatched. This CDR3 has 17 amino acids. Germline-derived CDR1 and CDR2 are MNHEY and SMNVEV (reference sequence). The CDR3: CASSRSGLAGHSYEQYF. CDR3 sequence (DNA): TGTGCCAGCAGTAGGTCGGGACTAGCGGGCCACTCCTACGAGCAGTACTTC.

Concerning this clone itself: The sample contains more than one DNA sequence encoding this CDR3. V and J are TRBV27 and TRBJ2-7; 8 bases line up with TRBD2. V was pared by 6 bases and J by 0 bases, with 7 bases of the junction left unmatched. CDR3 size: 15 residues. Germline V lookup: CDR1 MNHEY, CDR2 SMNVEV (reference sequence). This CDR3 reads CASRGTSGSSYEQYF. The CDR3 bases are TGTGCCAGCAGGGGGACAAGCGGGAGCTCCTACGAGCAGTACTTC.

A remark on this clone: The junction and the germline gene differ at one end; a read error may be behind it. The chain is built from TRBV13 and TRBJ2-2; perhaps TRBD1 as D (6 bases). Germline loops: CDR1 PRHDT, CDR2 FYEKMQ (reference sequence). The CDR3 is 17 amino acids. The chain's CDR3 is CASTLGPGQTNTGELFF. CDR3 DNA: TGTGCCAGCACCTTAGGACCCGGACAGACGAACACCGGGGAGCTGTTTTTT.

The gene calls are TRBV7-9 and TRBJ2-1, with a possible D match to TRBD1 (5 bases). CDR1 SEHNR and CDR2 FQNEAQ come from the germline V gene (reference sequence). CDR3 length equals 15 residues. V was pared by 5 bases and J by 6 bases, with 17 bases between. CDR3 DNA: TGTGCCAGCAGCGTACCCCCCTTAGGGGTCAATGAGCAGTTCTTC. Protein product: CASSVPPLGVNEQFF.

The chain joins TRBV27 to TRBJ2-1, with D uncertain. V was cut by 2 bases and J by 6 bases, with 11 bases left in between. Per the germline V gene, CDR1 is MNHEY and CDR2 is SMNVEV (reference sequence). The CDR3 length is 14 residues. DNA of the CDR3: TGTGCCAGCAGTTTACCGACCCCCGCCAATGAGCAGTTCTTC. This gives the protein CASSLPTPANEQFF.